This T cell receptor (beta chain) is from a study of OX40 agonist ivuxolimab in advanced cancers. Method: immunoSEQ multiplex PCR; TCRdb's copy keeps in-frame clones and lacks some. The data show tens of thousands of clones, about 88% seen once. Trimming left V 3 bases short and J 3 bases short, with 9 bases between. Germline-derived CDR1 and CDR2 are SGHRS and YFSETQ. The CDR3 runs 13 residues. The source is an adult with an advanced solid tumor such as melanoma, head and neck, liver or kidney cancer. The sequencing here drew on CD4+ or CD8+ T cells sorted from blood, taken in a trial of the OX40 agonist ivuxolimab. This chain connects TRBV5-1 to TRBJ1-1, with D unresolved. Here the CDR3 DNA reads TGCGCCAGCAGCTATGAGACACACACTGAAGCTTTCTTT. This gives the protein CASSYETHTEAFF.